The sequence of this TCR beta chain was determined in a study of cytomegalovirus exposure and HLA in healthy donors. Amplification used 60 Vbeta primers and 13 Jbeta primers. The table came from immunoSEQ multiplex PCR; TCRdb's copy has only in-frame clones and leaves some out. The data hold around 150,000 clones, with 80% to 85% observed a single time. Trimming took off 5 bases at V and 0 bases at J, with 11 bases between the two ends. The germline V gene has CDR1 LNHDA and CDR2 SQIVND (reference sequence). CDR3 length: 15 residues. The source of this sequence is a human donor in good health. This chain joins TRBV19 and TRBJ1-5; a weak D match, TRBD1 (5 bases). The sequenced sample was PBMCs. CDR3 nucleotide sequence: TGTGCCAGTAGTCGACAGAGCGTTAGCAATCAGCCCCAGCATTTT. Its translation: CASSRQSVSNQPQHF.